This T cell receptor (beta chain) was profiled in a study of human T cells and chemical hapten exposure. About the research overall: Patch tests put 0.01% DPC on the upper back, read at 6 days.

Per germline, CDR1 MNHEY and CDR2 SMNVEV (reference sequence). The ends were cut back, 3 bases at V and 2 bases at J, with 7 bases in the middle. The CDR3 length is 14 residues. This clonotype has only a few counts. The time point here: patch test 1, 2 weeks after DPC sensitization. Stated treatment: therapeutic diphenylcyclopropenone sensitization with weekly scalp DPC. Alopecia patients between 18 and 70 years old and suitable for DPC were used as donors. It was from unfractionated whole blood that total RNA was extracted. TCRdb reprocessed the RACE reads with MiXCR, giving one entry per CDR3 protein. This sample has approximately 110,000 distinct CDR3 sequences, with approximately 10% found just once.

The chain recombines TRBV27 with TRBJ1-4, with D hard to call. Sequencing used whole blood, obtained in connection with sensitization to the hapten diphenylcyclopropenone (DPC). The source of this sequence is a woman between 40 and 50 years old with alopecia areata. Some clones in this sample may be carry-over from other donors' samples. The CDR3 DNA follows: TGTGCCAGCAGTTTTGCGGGGACTAATGAAAAACTGTTTTTT. Translating gives CASSFAGTNEKLFF.